The rows below give T cell receptor beta chains drawn from one sample of a study of blood T cell repertoires in COVID-19. Repertoires were generated with immunoSEQ multiplex PCR, while TCRdb's copy carries only in-frame clones and drops some. The sample has about 140,000 clones; about 91% are singletons. The material sequenced was peripheral blood. The receptors originated from an older woman with acute or convalescent COVID-19. The CDR3 runs from the conserved cysteine through the conserved F or W. A D gene is named only where the DNA matches it firmly. Clone size is given for some rows only: seen once, a few or many times, or a class if the clone is expanded.

length: 11
D: .
J: TRBJ1-1
size: .
V: TRBV7-2
CDR3: CASSATLEAFF
DNA: TGTGCCAGCAGCGCGACACTTGAAGCTTTCTTT

length: 15
D: TRBD1
J: TRBJ2-5
size: .
V: TRBV19
CDR3: CASNNRGTLGETQYF
DNA: TGTGCCAGTAATAACAGGGGGACTTTGGGGGAGACCCAGTACTTC

length: 16
D: .
J: TRBJ2-7
size: .
V: TRBV6-5
CDR3: CASSYDWTASSYEQYF
DNA: TGTGCCAGCAGTTACGATTGGACAGCCAGCTCCTACGAGCAGTACTTC

length: 16
D: .
J: TRBJ2-2
size: .
V: TRBV6-5
CDR3: CASSYSPEPYTGELFF
DNA: TGTGCCAGCAGTTACTCGCCAGAACCTTATACCGGGGAGCTGTTTTTT

length: 15
D: TRBD2
J: TRBJ2-7
size: few
V: TRBV7-6
CDR3: CASSSLAGGPGEQYF
DNA: TGTGCCAGCAGCTCCCTAGCGGGGGGGCCTGGAGAGCAGTACTTC

length: 17
D: TRBD1
J: TRBJ2-6
size: .
V: TRBV9
CDR3: CASSVVLGGSGANVLTF
DNA: TGTGCCAGCAGCGTAGTGCTAGGGGGCAGTGGGGCCAACGTCCTGACTTTC

length: 14
D: .
J: TRBJ1-5
size: .
V: TRBV7-2
CDR3: CASRSTPGDQPQHF
DNA: TGTGCCAGCAGATCAACCCCCGGGGATCAGCCCCAGCATTTT

length: 15
D: TRBD1
J: TRBJ1-2
size: .
V: TRBV19
CDR3: CASSRVPGQGDGYTF
DNA: TGTGCCAGTAGCCGAGTCCCGGGACAGGGTGATGGCTACACCTTC

length: 13
D: .
J: TRBJ1-2
size: .
V: TRBV9
CDR3: CASSPEQLYGYTF
DNA: TGTGCCAGCAGCCCTGAACAGCTCTATGGCTACACCTTC

length: 16
D: TRBD2
J: TRBJ2-3
size: .
V: TRBV11-2
CDR3: CASSFPQRGSTDTQYF
DNA: TGTGCCAGCAGCTTCCCACAGCGGGGGAGCACAGATACGCAGTATTTT

length: 14
D: .
J: TRBJ1-6
size: .
V: TRBV24-1
CDR3: CATSAQGLNSPLHF
DNA: TGTGCCACCAGTGCGCAGGGGCTTAATTCACCCCTCCACTTT

length: 14
D: .
J: TRBJ1-5
size: .
V: TRBV9
CDR3: CASSVSGGNQPQHF
DNA: TGTGCCAGCAGCGTTTCAGGGGGCAATCAGCCCCAGCATTTT

length: 13
D: .
J: TRBJ2-3
size: .
V: TRBV29-1
CDR3: CSVNPGSTDTQYF
DNA: TGCAGCGTTAATCCGGGTAGCACAGATACGCAGTATTTT

length: 15
D: TRBD1
J: TRBJ1-4
size: .
V: TRBV7-2
CDR3: CASRYSGTGDGKLFF
DNA: TGTGCCAGCAGGTATTCCGGGACAGGGGACGGAAAACTGTTTTTT

length: 15
D: TRBD2
J: TRBJ2-3
size: .
V: TRBV7-3
CDR3: CASSRGGAGTDTQYF
DNA: TGTGCCAGCAGCCGCGGGGGGGCCGGAACAGATACGCAGTATTTT

length: 15
D: .
J: TRBJ2-7
size: once
V: TRBV7-6
CDR3: CASSLQGRGYYEQYF
DNA: TGTGCCAGCAGCTTACAGGGCAGGGGCTACTACGAGCAGTACTTC

length: 16
D: .
J: TRBJ1-1
size: .
V: TRBV18
CDR3: CASSPPRGTGNTEAFF
DNA: TGTGCCAGCTCACCACCGAGAGGAACGGGGAACACTGAAGCTTTCTTT

length: 15
D: TRBD1
J: TRBJ2-3
size: .
V: TRBV6-5
CDR3: CASSFTDRGADTQYF
DNA: TGTGCCAGCAGTTTTACGGACAGGGGGGCAGATACGCAGTATTTT

length: 12
D: .
J: TRBJ1-4
size: .
V: TRBV28
CDR3: CASGRGNEKLFF
DNA: TGTGCCAGCGGCAGGGGCAATGAAAAACTGTTTTTT

length: 16
D: TRBD1
J: TRBJ1-2
size: few
V: TRBV30
CDR3: CAWSDLRTGNYYGYTF
DNA: TGTGCCTGGAGTGACCTCCGGACAGGGAATTACTATGGCTACACCTTC

length: 15
D: TRBD1
J: TRBJ1-5
size: .
V: TRBV20-1
CDR3: CSASLGTETNQPQHF
DNA: TGCAGTGCTAGTTTAGGGACAGAAACCAATCAGCCCCAGCATTTT

length: 16
D: .
J: TRBJ2-7
size: .
V: TRBV9
CDR3: CASSVAGGSEPYEQYF
DNA: TGTGCCAGCAGCGTAGCTGGGGGCAGTGAGCCATACGAGCAGTACTTC

length: 15
D: TRBD1
J: TRBJ1-1
size: few
V: TRBV4-3
CDR3: CASRLMTGGETEAFF
DNA: TGCGCCAGCCGGTTAATGACAGGGGGAGAAACTGAAGCTTTCTTT

length: 14
D: .
J: TRBJ1-2
size: .
V: TRBV9
CDR3: CASSVERGHYGYTF
DNA: TGTGCCAGCAGCGTAGAAAGGGGCCACTATGGCTACACCTTC

length: 13
D: .
J: TRBJ2-7
size: .
V: TRBV6-2/TRBV6-3
CDR3: CASSYPNDYEQYF
DNA: TGTGCCAGCAGTTACCCTAATGACTACGAGCAGTACTTC

length: 12
D: .
J: TRBJ1-2
size: .
V: TRBV20-1
CDR3: CSASVAGRGYTF
DNA: TGCAGTGCTAGTGTTGCAGGGCGAGGCTACACCTTC